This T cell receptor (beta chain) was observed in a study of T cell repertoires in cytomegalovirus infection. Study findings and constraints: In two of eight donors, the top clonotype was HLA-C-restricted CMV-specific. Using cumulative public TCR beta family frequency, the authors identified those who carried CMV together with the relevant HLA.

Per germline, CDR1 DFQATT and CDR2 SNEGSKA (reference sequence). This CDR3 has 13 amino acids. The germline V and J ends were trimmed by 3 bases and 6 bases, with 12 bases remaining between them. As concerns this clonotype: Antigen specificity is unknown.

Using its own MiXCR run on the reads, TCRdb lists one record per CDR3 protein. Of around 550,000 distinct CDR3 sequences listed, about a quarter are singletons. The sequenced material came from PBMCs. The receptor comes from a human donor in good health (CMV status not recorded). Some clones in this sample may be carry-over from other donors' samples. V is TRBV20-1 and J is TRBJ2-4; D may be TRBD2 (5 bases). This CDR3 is CSARREEGNIQYF. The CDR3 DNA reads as TGCAGTGCTAGGCGTGAAGAGGGAAACATTCAGTACTTC.